The sequence of this TCR beta chain was determined in a study of T-cell reconstitution after alpha-beta-depleted transplantation in children. The library targeted TCRbeta and was prepared with unique molecular identifiers. Via MiXCR, TCRdb re-called the PCR reads, giving one row per CDR3 protein. The sample includes around 680,000 distinct CDR3 sequences, around a sixth of them seen just once. CDR1 is LNHNV, CDR2 YYDKDF, per germline (reference sequence). The CDR3 is 16 residues long. The junction had 14 bases not matched to a gene; V was cut back by 8 bases and J by 7 bases. J is TRBJ2-5 and V is TRBV15, with 12 bases lining up with TRBD2. This receptor was identified in a human donor who donated a stem cell graft to a child with acute myeloid leukemia. The sequenced sample was PBMCs from the stem cell graft donor, obtained from the stem cell graft. The CDR3 here is CATSRAETSGGGTQYF. DNA for the CDR3: TGTGCCACCTCAAGAGCGGAGACTAGCGGGGGAGGGACCCAGTACTTC.